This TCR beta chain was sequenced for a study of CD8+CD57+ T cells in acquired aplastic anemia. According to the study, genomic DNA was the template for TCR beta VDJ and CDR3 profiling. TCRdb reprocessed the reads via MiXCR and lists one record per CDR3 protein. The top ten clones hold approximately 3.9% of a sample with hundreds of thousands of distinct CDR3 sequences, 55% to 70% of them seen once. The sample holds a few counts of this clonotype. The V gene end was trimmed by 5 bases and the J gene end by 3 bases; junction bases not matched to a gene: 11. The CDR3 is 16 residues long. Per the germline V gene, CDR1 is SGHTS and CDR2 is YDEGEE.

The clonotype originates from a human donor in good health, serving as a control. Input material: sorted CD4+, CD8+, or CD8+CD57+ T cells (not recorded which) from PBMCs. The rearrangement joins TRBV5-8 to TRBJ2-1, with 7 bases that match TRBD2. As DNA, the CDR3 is TGTGCCAGCAGAGACCACCCGGGACTAAGCTACAATGAGCAGTTCTTC. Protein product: CASRDHPGLSYNEQFF.